The clone carrying this TCR beta chain was observed a few times. TCRdb analysed the 5' RACE reads with MiXCR anew, one entry per CDR3 protein. The table includes fewer than 450,000 distinct CDR3 sequences, 7% to 9.5% detected once. These data belong to a study of identical twins. The V end was cut by 8 bases, the J end by 7 bases, with 21 bases between. Germline V lookup: CDR1 LNHNV, CDR2 YYDKDF (reference sequence). CDR3 length: 15 residues. The V and J genes are TRBV15 and TRBJ2-1; D may be TRBD2 (6 bases). The sequence was obtained from a woman aged 50 to 60 in good health. The sequenced sample was naive T cells sorted from blood. In DNA, the CDR3 is TGTGCCACCCTCGATGGTAGCGGAGGTCGAAATGAGCAGTTCTTC. Its protein product is CATLDGSGGRNEQFF.